The rows below give T cell receptor beta chains drawn from one sample of a study of blood T cell repertoires in COVID-19. Assay used: immunoSEQ multiplex PCR; TCRdb lists only in-frame clones, some missing. The data hold about 200,000 clones, with approximately 88% observed a single time. Sequences were obtained from PBMCs or T cells enriched from blood (not recorded which). The receptor source for this set is a young woman who had recovered from COVID-19. CDR3s include the opening cysteine and the closing phenylalanine or tryptophan. The listing skips clone size in some rows; elsewhere it reads once, few, many or a size class.

v_call	cdr3_length	j_call	clone_size	cdr3_aa
TRBV19	16	TRBJ1-1	NA	CASRNRGRVMNTEAFF
TRBV25-1	12	TRBJ2-1	few	CASPVGAREQFF
TRBV9	16	TRBJ2-2	NA	CASSLSGGAGTGELFF
TRBV12-5	14	TRBJ1-1	NA	CASGDRVRDTEAFF
TRBV5-8	13	TRBJ2-1	NA	CASSSSDWQGQFF
TRBV15	16	TRBJ2-1	NA	CATSREAGQGRNEQFF
TRBV7-2	14	TRBJ2-5	NA	CASSRERPGETQYF
TRBV6-6	14	TRBJ2-7	NA	CASSYAGGRLEQYF
TRBV6-5	15	TRBJ1-3	NA	CASSYGWDIANTIYF
TRBV19	14	TRBJ1-2	NA	CASSTDRARYGYTF
TRBV27	15	TRBJ2-1	NA	CASSGGGKNFGEQFF
TRBV12-3/TRBV12-4	13	TRBJ1-2	once	CASSSGSNYGYTF
TRBV27	17	TRBJ1-6	once	CASSFADSSSYNSPLHF
TRBV23-1	18	TRBJ1-1	NA	CASSQVDRGLFMNTEAFF
TRBV28	13	TRBJ1-1	NA	CASTAGGHTEAFF
TRBV5-4	13	TRBJ1-2	NA	CASTPRDRYGYTF
TRBV2	14	TRBJ1-1	NA	CASSERVAASEAFF
TRBV19	15	TRBJ1-2	NA	CASSGGIGRGYGYTF
TRBV5-1	14	TRBJ2-5	NA	CASSPPGQSRTQYF
TRBV2	13	TRBJ2-2	NA	CASSYSYTGELFF
TRBV3-1/TRBV3-2	16	TRBJ1-2	once	CASSQVPREVFSGYTF
TRBV5-5	16	TRBJ2-2	NA	CASGNPGTGSTGELFF
TRBV7-9	16	TRBJ2-3	NA	CASSLRGQGVWDTQYF
TRBV12-5	11	TRBJ2-5	NA	CASGSTRTQYF
TRBV7-8	13	TRBJ2-3	NA	CASSLGLLDTQYF
TRBV7-9	14	TRBJ2-5	NA	CASSSRGSGETQYF
TRBV3-1/TRBV3-2	17	TRBJ1-4	NA	CASSPRQGVATNEKLFF
TRBV10-3	13	TRBJ1-3	NA	CAIGRGKESTIYF
TRBV3-1/TRBV3-2	13	TRBJ2-7	NA	CASSQRRDSVEYF
TRBV6-5	15	TRBJ2-3	NA	CASSTGTASPDTQYF
TRBV7-9	16	TRBJ2-7	NA	CASSPGLWDSSYEQYF
TRBV6-1	13	TRBJ2-7	NA	CASSEGDRDEQYF
TRBV5-1	15	TRBJ1-1	NA	CASSLDGQGSTEAFF
TRBV7-2	14	TRBJ2-7	NA	CASSLGTDYYEQYF
TRBV28	19	TRBJ1-6	NA	CASSQSEDRLWPYNSPLHF
TRBV27	15	TRBJ1-6	NA	CASKGGGRRNSPLHF
TRBV28	12	TRBJ1-2	NA	CASTLLGGGYTF
TRBV5-6	14	TRBJ1-2	NA	CASSLAQGEEGYTF
TRBV12-3/TRBV12-4	11	TRBJ2-4	NA	CASSFRSIQYF